The 2 T cell receptor beta chains given below trace back to one sample, sequenced in a study of blood T cell repertoires in COVID-19. The repertoire was sequenced with immunoSEQ multiplex PCR; TCRdb's copy has only in-frame clones and lacks some. The sample contains some 140,000 clones, around 80% of which appear only once. The sample taken for sequencing was peripheral blood. The receptors were gathered from a man older than 75 with acute or convalescent COVID-19.

Details on this clone: The junction differs from germline at one of its ends, possibly a read error. The chain links TRBV9 to TRBJ1-1, with no clear D. CDR1 is SGDLS, CDR2 YYNGEE, per germline. This CDR3 is 14 amino acids long. In DNA form, the CDR3 reads TGTGCCGGCAGCCGCGGGAGGCAGAACACTGAAGCTTTCTTT. It is translated as CAGSRGRQNTEAFF. Using reference TRBV9 and TRBJ1-1 for the parts outside the CDR3, the full variable domain is DSGVTQTPKHLITATGQRVTLRCSPRSGDLSVYWYQQSLDQGLQFLIQYYNGEERAKGNILERFSAQQFPDLHSELNLSSLELGDSALYFCAGSRGRQNTEAFFGQGTRLTVV.

The rearrangement joins TRBV7-2 to TRBJ2-2, with 8 bases aligning to TRBD2. The CDR3 spans 16 residues. After removal of 4 bases from V and 3 bases from J, the junction contained 7 bases not matched to a gene. Germline CDR1 SGHTA, CDR2 FQGNSA. The CDR3 region has the DNA TGTGCCAGCAGCTCTAGTCAGCGGGGGTACACCGGGGAGCTGTTTTTT. Protein product: CASSSSQRGYTGELFF.